This T cell receptor (beta chain) was documented in a study of cytomegalovirus exposure and HLA in healthy donors. Study observations and caveats: In a later analysis, HLA-associated TCR beta chains were more clonally expanded than equally common others. CMV serostatus stood as the only immune exposure information on hand. In a later analysis, TCR beta V- and J-gene trimming showed a link to a missense DCLRE1C variant.

The PCR ran on 60 Vbeta and 13 Jbeta primers. TCRdb's copy holds only in-frame clones and misses some; the assay was immunoSEQ multiplex PCR. Found here are approximately 52,000 clones; the top ten clones hold about 12%. Notes on this clone: Antigen: not known.

Germline assignment: CDR1 MNHNY and CDR2 SVGAGI (reference sequence). The CDR3 has 15 residues. Trimming pared 8 bases from V and 1 base from J, leaving 18 bases between. Sample: PBMCs. The rearrangement uses TRBV6-6 and TRBJ2-7, with D tentatively TRBD1 (5 bases). The clonotype was recovered from a woman aged 55-69 years in good health and CMV-seropositive. The CDR3 coding sequence is TGTGCCAGCTCCCTTTATGAAGGACAATCCTACGAGCAGTACTTC. It codes for CASSLYEGQSYEQYF.